This T cell receptor (beta chain) was sequenced in a study of T cell responses to AZD1222 COVID-19 vaccine. This clone has just a few counts. J was trimmed by 7 bases and V by 0 bases; bases with no gene match: 3. Germline CDR1 reads SGHTA; CDR2 reads FQGTGA. The CDR3 extends over 14 amino acids. Method: immunoSEQ multiplex PCR; TCRdb's copy keeps in-frame clones and lacks some. The table lists 70,000 to 85,000 clones, roughly 85% of them singletons, with over 2% in the top ten. The chain combines TRBV7-3 with TRBJ2-1; TRBD2 aligns across 7 bases. The sequence was obtained from an adult in good health. The specimen comprised peripheral blood, sampled on day 0 of AZD1222 vaccination. CDR3 amino acids: CASSLTNSGNEQFF. The CDR3 nucleotides read TGTGCCAGCAGCTTAACTAATAGCGGGAATGAGCAGTTCTTC.